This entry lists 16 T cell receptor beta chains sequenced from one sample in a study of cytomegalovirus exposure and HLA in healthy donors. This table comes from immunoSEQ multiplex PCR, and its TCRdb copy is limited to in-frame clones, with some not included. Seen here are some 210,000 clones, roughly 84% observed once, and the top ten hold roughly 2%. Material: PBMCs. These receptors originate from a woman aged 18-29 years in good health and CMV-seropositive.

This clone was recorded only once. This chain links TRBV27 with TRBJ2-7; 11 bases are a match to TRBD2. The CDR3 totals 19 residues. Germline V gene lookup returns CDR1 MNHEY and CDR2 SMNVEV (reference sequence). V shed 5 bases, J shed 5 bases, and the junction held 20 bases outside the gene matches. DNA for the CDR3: TGTGCCAGCAGTCCCGATACCCCTACTAGCGGGGGTTACCTCGACGAGCAGTACTTC. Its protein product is CASSPDTPTSGGYLDEQYF.

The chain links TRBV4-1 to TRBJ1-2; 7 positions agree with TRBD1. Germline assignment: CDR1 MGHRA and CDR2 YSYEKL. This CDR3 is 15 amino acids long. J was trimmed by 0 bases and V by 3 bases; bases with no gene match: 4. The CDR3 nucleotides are TGCGCCAGCAGCCACCCAGGGGGGACTAACTATGGCTACACCTTC. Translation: CASSHPGGTNYGYTF.

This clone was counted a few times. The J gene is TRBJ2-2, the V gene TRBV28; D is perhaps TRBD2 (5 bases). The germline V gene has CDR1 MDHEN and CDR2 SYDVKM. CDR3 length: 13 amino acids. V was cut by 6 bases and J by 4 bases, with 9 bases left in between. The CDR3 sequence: CASRGDITGELFF. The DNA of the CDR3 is TGTGCCAGCAGGGGAGACATCACCGGGGAGCTGTTTTTT.

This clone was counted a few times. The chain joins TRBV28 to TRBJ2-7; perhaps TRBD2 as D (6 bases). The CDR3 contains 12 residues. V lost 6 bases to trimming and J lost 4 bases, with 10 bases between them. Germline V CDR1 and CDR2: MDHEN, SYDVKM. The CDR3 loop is CASRGRIYEQYF. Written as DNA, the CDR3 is TGTGCCAGCAGGGGGAGGATATACGAGCAGTACTTC.

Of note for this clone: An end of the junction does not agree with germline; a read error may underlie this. The CDR3: CASSPSSHEQYF. In DNA, the CDR3 is TGTGCCAGCAGCCCGAGCTCCCACGAGCAGTACTTC. The chain uses TRBV7-9 and TRBJ2-7; D unclear. The germline V gene encodes CDR1 SEHNR and CDR2 FQNEAQ (reference sequence). The CDR3 has 12 amino acids. Using reference TRBV7-9 and TRBJ2-7 for the parts outside the CDR3, the full variable domain is DTGVSQNPRHKITKRGQNVTFRCDPISEHNRLYWYRQTLGQGPEFLTYFQNEAQLEKSRLLSDRFSAERPKGSFSTLEIQRTEQGDSAMYLCASSPSSHEQYFGPGTRLTVT.

CDR3: CASRRESTGELFF. For the CDR3, the DNA is TGCGCCAGCAGGCGGGAATCCACCGGGGAGCTGTTTTTT. The chain recombines TRBV5-1 with TRBJ2-2; TRBD2 might be the D (6 bases). Trimming removed 5 bases from V and 4 bases from J, with 9 bases in between. The CDR3 sequence is 13 residues long. The germline V gene has CDR1 SGHRS and CDR2 YFSETQ.

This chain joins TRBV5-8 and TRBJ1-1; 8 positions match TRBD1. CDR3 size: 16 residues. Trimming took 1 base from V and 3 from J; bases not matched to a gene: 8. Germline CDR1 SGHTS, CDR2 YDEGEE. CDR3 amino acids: CASSLFRGLMDTEAFF. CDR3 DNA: TGTGCCAGCAGCTTGTTCAGGGGGCTCATGGACACTGAAGCTTTCTTT.

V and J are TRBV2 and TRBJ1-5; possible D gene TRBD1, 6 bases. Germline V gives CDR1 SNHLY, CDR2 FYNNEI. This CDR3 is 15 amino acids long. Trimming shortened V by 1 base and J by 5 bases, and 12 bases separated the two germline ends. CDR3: CASSEDWTEYQPQHF. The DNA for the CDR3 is TGTGCCAGCAGTGAAGATTGGACAGAATATCAGCCCCAGCATTTT.

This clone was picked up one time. This CDR3 is CASSLDRVYTEAFF. The CDR3 nucleotides are TGTGCCAGCAGCTTGGACAGGGTGTACACTGAAGCTTTCTTT. The chain combines TRBV7-9 with TRBJ1-1; 8 bases are a match to TRBD1. The CDR3 contains 14 residues. After removal of 3 bases from V and 3 bases from J, the junction contained 3 bases not matched to a gene. Germline values: CDR1 SEHNR, CDR2 FQNEAQ (reference sequence).

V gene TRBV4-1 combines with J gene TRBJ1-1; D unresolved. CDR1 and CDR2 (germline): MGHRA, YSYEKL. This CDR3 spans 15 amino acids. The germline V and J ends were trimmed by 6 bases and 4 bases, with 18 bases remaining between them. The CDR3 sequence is CASSYEDGSGTEAFF. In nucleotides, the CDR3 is TGCGCCAGCAGTTATGAGGATGGGTCGGGCACTGAAGCTTTCTTT.

The CDR3, as DNA: TGCGCCAGCAGTAGGGAGGGATACAATGAGCAGTTCTTC. It translates to CASSREGYNEQFF. The chain joins TRBV5-1 to TRBJ2-1, with TRBD2 matching 7 bases. The trim removed 5 bases at V and 4 bases at J, leaving 3 bases unmatched. There are 13 residues in the CDR3. Germline V gene sequence: CDR1 SGHRS, CDR2 YFSETQ.

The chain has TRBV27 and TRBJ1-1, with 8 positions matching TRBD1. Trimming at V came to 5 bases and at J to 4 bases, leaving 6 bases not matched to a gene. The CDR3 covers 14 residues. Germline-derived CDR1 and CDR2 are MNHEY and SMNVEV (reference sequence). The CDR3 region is CASSHQGASTEAFF. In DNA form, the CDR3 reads TGTGCCAGCAGTCATCAGGGGGCGAGCACTGAAGCTTTCTTT.

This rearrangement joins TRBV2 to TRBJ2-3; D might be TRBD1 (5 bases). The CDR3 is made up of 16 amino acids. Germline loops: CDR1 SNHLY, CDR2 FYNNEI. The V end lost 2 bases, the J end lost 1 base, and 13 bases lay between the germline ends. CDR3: CASSELGAWGTDTQYF. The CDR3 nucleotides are TGTGCCAGCAGTGAACTTGGGGCCTGGGGCACAGATACGCAGTATTTT.

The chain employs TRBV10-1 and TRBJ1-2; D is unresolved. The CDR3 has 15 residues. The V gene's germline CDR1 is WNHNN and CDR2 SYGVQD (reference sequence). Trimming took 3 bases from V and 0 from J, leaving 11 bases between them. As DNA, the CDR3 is TGCGCCAGCAGTGATACCCGAGACACTAACTATGGCTACACCTTC. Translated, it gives CASSDTRDTNYGYTF.

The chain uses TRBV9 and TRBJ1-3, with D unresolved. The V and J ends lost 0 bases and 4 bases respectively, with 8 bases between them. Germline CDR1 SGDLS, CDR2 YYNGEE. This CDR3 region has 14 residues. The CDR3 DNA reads TGTGCCAGCAGCGTAGCAAGAGAAGGAAACACCATATATTTT. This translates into CASSVAREGNTIYF. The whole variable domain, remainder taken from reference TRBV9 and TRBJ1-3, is DSGVTQTPKHLITATGQRVTLRCSPRSGDLSVYWYQQSLDQGLQFLIQYYNGEERAKGNILERFSAQQFPDLHSELNLSSLELGDSALYFCASSVAREGNTIYFGEGSWLTVV.

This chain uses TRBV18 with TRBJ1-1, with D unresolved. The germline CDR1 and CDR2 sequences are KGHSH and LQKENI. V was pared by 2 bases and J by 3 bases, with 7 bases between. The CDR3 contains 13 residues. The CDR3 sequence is CASSPARDTEAFF. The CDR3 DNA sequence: TGTGCCAGCTCACCAGCCCGGGACACTGAAGCTTTCTTT.